This T cell receptor beta chain was identified during a study of T cells in tuberculosis. Study information: This South African cohort compared adolescents with or without latent tuberculosis against adults with active tuberculosis.

TCRdb keeps only in-frame clones here, not all; method: immunoSEQ multiplex PCR. Of some 10,000 clones in the sample, about 94% were seen once. The receptor was derived from an adult with tuberculosis. Sample: PBMCs.

The CDR3 nucleotides are TGTGCCAGCAGCTTTAATAGCGGGAACACCGGGGAGCTGTTTTTT. It is translated as CASSFNSGNTGELFF. The chain is built from TRBV11-2 and TRBJ2-2; D may be TRBD2 (6 bases). V was pared by 3 bases and J by 1 base, with 9 bases between. From germline, CDR1 is SGHAT and CDR2 FQNNGV. The CDR3 covers 15 residues. Drawing the rest from reference TRBV11-2 and TRBJ2-2, the complete variable domain is EAGVAQSPRYKIIEKRQSVAFWCNPISGHATLYWYQQILGQGPKLLIQFQNNGVVDDSQLPKDRFSAERLKGVDSTLKIQPAKLEDSAVYLCASSFNSGNTGELFFGEGSRLTVL.